This record concerns one T cell receptor (beta chain) sequence. This clonotype turned up a few times. The antigen this receptor binds is unknown. It has no much larger one-base neighbor in the sample; base qualities were not kept. These data come from a study of early T cells in non-severe SARS-CoV-2 infection (dated by TCRdb to 2020 to 2023). The study in broad terms: Bulk RNA from unsorted whole blood was used for TCR sequencing, so alpha and beta chains could not be paired.

Set within a cohort of healthcare workers in London, UK, this nested case-control study involved weekly PCR testing of nasopharyngeal swabs along with blood sampling. Between 23 and 31 March 2020, the week of the UK lockdown, healthcare workers were enrolled and then followed up weekly for as long as 16 weeks. Trimming accounts for 4 bases at V and 1 base at J, while the number of junction bases matched to no gene is 2. The germline V gene sets CDR1 to KGHSH and CDR2 to LQKENI. The CDR3 contains 15 residues, cysteine and phenylalanine counted. CDR3 DNA is the only sequence kept; it has 45 bases, read in frame from the first base. What the authors observed across the whole study: Matching against VDJdb was skewed toward anti-spike CD8 responses, likely underestimated virus-specific expansions, and missed private and CD4 specificities.

To prepare the library, 5' RACE was applied. Instrument on record: NextSeq 500. To correct for sequencing error and PCR bias, the TCR library protocol tagged individual cDNA molecules with unique molecular identifiers. TCR alpha and beta chains were both sequenced, and the abundances of alpha and beta sequences in each sample were closely correlated with each other. On the authors' methods: Decombinator V4 was used to annotate the V gene, J gene and CDR3 of the TCR sequences. Expanded TCRs were defined as changing significantly between any two time points under a Poisson model with p below 0.0001. TCR abundances were normalised to the total number of TCRs sequenced per sample and expressed as counts per million. MAIT TCRs were defined by TRAV1-2 paired with TRAJ12, TRAJ20 or TRAJ33, and iNKT TCRs by TRAV10 paired with TRAJ18. VDJdb, accessed on 1 November 2021, was searched for TCRs annotated for CMV, EBV and SARS-CoV-2, and TCRs annotated for more than one antigen were excluded. TCRdb itself trimmed the public reads at Q25 with fastp, ran MiXCR and retained productive beta chains. A single entry per CDR3 protein holds the most common genes and DNA from its merged rows. TCRdb, not the original authors, processed these V and J calls. In all, the sample holds over 85,000 distinct CDR3 sequences, and around 12% of those were seen once. About 4% of the sample comes from the top ten.

The receptor's source is an adult who was a healthcare worker with PCR-confirmed SARS-CoV-2 infection or an uninfected control (not recorded which). The sequence is built from TRBV18 and TRBJ1-5, with 9 central nucleotides matching TRBD1. Here the sequenced sample was whole blood, taken at baseline. The nucleotide sequence reads TGTGCCAGCTCACGGGACAGGGCGAGCAATCAGCCCCAGCATTTT. Its product reads: CASSRDRASNQPQHF.